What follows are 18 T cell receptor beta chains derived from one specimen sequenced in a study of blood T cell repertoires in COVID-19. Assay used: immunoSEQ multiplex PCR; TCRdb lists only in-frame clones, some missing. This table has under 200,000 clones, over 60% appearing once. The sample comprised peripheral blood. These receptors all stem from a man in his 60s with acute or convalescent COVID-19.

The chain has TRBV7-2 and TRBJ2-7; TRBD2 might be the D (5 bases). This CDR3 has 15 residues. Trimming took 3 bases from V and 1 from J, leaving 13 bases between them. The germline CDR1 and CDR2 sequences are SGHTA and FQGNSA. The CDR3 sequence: CASSFRAGSSYEQYF. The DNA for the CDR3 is TGTGCCAGCAGCTTTCGCGCGGGTTCGTCCTACGAGCAGTACTTC.

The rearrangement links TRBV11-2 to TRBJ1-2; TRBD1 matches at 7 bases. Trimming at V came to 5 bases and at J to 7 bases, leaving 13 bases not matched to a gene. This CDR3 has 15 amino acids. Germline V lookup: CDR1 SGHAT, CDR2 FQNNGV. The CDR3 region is CASSTRTGSSGGYTF. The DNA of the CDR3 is TGTGCCAGCAGCACCAGGACAGGCTCTTCGGGTGGCTACACCTTC.

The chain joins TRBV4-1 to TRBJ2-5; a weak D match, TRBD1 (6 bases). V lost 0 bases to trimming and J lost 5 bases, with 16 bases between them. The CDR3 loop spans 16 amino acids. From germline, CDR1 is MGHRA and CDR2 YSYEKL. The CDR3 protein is CASSQDNRVTGETQYF. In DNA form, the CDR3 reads TGCGCCAGCAGCCAAGACAACAGGGTTACAGGGGAGACCCAGTACTTC.

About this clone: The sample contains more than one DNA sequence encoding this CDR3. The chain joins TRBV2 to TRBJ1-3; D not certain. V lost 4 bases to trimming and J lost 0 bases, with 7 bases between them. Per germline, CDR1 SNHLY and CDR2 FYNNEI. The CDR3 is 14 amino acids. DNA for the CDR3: TGTGCCAGCAGTGGGCGAGGCTCTGGAAACACCATATATTTT. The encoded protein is CASSGRGSGNTIYF.

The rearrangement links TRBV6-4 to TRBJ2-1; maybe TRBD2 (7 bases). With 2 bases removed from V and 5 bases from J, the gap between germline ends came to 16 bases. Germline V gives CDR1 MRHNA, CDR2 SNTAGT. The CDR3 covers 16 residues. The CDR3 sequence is CASSDPPGGRDNEQFF. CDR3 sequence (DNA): TGTGCCAGCAGTGACCCCCCGGGGGGCCGGGACAATGAGCAGTTCTTC.

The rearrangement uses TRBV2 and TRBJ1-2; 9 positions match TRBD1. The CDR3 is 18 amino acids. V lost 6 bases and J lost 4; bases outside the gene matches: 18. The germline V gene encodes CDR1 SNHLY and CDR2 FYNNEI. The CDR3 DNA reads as TGTGCCAGCAGGGGCTTCCCGGGACAGGGAAAGGCCAGCTATGGCTACACCTTC. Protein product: CASRGFPGQGKASYGYTF. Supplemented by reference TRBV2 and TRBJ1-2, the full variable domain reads EPEVTQTPSHQVTQMGQEVILRCVPISNHLYFYWYRQILGQKVEFLVSFYNNEISEKSEIFDDQFSVERPDGSNFTLKIRSTKLEDSAMYFCASRGFPGQGKASYGYTFGSGTRLTVV.

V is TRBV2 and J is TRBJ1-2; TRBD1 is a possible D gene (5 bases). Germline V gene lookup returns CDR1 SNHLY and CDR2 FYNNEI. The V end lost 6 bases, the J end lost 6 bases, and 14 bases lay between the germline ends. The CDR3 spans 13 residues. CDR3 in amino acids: CASRNDGGDGYTF. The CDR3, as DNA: TGTGCCAGCAGAAACGACGGAGGGGATGGCTACACCTTC. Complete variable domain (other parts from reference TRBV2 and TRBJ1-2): EPEVTQTPSHQVTQMGQEVILRCVPISNHLYFYWYRQILGQKVEFLVSFYNNEISEKSEIFDDQFSVERPDGSNFTLKIRSTKLEDSAMYFCASRNDGGDGYTFGSGTRLTVV.

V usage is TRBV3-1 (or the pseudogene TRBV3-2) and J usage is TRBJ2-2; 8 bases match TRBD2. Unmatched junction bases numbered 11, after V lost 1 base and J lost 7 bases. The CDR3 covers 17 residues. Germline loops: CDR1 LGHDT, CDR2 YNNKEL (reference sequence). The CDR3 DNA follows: TGTGCCAGCAGCCAAGTACGTAGCGGGGCCCTTAACGGGGAGCTGTTTTTT. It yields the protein CASSQVRSGALNGELFF.

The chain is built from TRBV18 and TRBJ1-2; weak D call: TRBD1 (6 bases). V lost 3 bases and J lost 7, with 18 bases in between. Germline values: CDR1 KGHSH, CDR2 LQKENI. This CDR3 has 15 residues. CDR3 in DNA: TGTGCCAGCTCACCCGACGGACAGAACAATCGTGGCTACACCTTC. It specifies CASSPDGQNNRGYTF.

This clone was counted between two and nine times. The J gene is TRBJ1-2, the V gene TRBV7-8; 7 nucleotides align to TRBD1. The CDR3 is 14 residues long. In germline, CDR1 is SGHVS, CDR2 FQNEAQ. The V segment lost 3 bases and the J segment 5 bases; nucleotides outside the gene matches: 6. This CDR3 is CASSFGDSLYGYTF. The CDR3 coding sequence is TGTGCCAGCAGCTTTGGGGACAGCCTTTATGGCTACACCTTC. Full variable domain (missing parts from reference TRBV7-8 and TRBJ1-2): GAGVSQSPRYKVAKRGQDVALRCDPISGHVSLFWYQQALGQGPEFLTYFQNEAQLDKSGLPSDRFFAERPEGSVSTLKIQRTQQEDSAVYLCASSFGDSLYGYTFGSGTRLTVV.

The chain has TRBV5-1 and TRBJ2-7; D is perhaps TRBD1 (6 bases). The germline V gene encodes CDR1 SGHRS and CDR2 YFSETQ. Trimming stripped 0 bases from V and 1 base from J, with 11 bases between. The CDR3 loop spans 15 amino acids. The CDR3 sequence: CASSLVQGRSYEQYF. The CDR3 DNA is TGCGCCAGCAGCTTGGTGCAGGGGCGATCCTACGAGCAGTACTTC.

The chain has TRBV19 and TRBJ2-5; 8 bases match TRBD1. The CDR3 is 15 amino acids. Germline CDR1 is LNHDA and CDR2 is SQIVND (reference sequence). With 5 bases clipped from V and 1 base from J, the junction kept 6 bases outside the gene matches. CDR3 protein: CASSRGQGPQETQYF. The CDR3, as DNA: TGTGCCAGTAGTCGCGGACAGGGACCCCAAGAGACCCAGTACTTC.

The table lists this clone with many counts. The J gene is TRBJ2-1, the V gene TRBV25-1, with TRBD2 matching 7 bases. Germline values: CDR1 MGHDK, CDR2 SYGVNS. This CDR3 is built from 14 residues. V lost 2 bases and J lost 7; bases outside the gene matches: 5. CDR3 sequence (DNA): TGTGCCAGCAGTGAAACGACGGGGGGTAATGAGCAGTTCTTC. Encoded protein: CASSETTGGNEQFF.

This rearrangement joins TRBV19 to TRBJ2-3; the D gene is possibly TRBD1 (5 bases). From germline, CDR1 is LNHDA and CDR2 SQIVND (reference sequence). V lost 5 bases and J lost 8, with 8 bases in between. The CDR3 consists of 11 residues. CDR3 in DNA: TGTGCCAGTAGTTTCAGGGCTACGCAGTATTTT. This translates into CASSFRATQYF.

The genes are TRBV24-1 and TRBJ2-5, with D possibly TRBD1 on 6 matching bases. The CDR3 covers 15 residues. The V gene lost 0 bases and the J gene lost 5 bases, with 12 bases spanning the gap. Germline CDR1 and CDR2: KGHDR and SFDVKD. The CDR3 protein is CATSDLVRGGETQYF. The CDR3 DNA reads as TGTGCCACCAGTGATTTGGTCAGGGGCGGGGAGACCCAGTACTTC.

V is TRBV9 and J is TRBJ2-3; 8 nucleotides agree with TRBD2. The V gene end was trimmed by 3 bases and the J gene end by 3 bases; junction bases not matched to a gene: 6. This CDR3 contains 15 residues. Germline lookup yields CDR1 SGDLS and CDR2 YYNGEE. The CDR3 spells CASSAPAGVTDTQYF. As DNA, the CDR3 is TGTGCCAGCAGCGCCCCAGCGGGGGTTACAGATACGCAGTATTTT.

The CDR3 DNA reads as TGTGCCAGCAGCGCACCAGGGGTTCCAGATACGCAGTATTTT. Its protein product is CASSAPGVPDTQYF. V and J are TRBV9 and TRBJ2-3; possible D gene TRBD1, 6 bases. Trimming took 3 bases from V and 4 from J, leaving 12 bases between them. This CDR3 spans 14 amino acids. Germline lookup yields CDR1 SGDLS and CDR2 YYNGEE.

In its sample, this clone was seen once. The CDR3 reads CASRPTGGSYEQYF. The CDR3 nucleotides read TGTGCCAGCAGGCCGACAGGGGGCTCCTACGAGCAGTACTTC. The chain joins TRBV6-5 to TRBJ2-7, with 9 bases fitting TRBD1. The CDR3 sequence is 14 residues long. The J segment lost 0 bases and the V segment lost 6 bases, leaving 3 bases of the junction unmatched. The germline V gene has CDR1 MNHEY and CDR2 SVGAGI.